Presented here are 24 T cell receptor beta chains from one specimen sequenced in a study of blood T cell repertoires in COVID-19. Profiled with immunoSEQ multiplex PCR; TCRdb holds only in-frame clones, not every one. In the table there are 75,000 to 95,000 clones, about 85% of which are singletons. Sequences were obtained from peripheral blood. These receptors were taken from a man older than 75 with active or convalescent COVID-19.

V and J are TRBV5-1 and TRBJ1-2, with D perhaps TRBD1 (5 bases). This CDR3 is built from 15 residues. Trimming stripped 4 bases from V and 6 bases from J, with 19 bases between. Germline CDR1 SGHRS, CDR2 YFSETQ. The CDR3 protein is CASSPGDGGVHGYTF. The CDR3 DNA follows: TGCGCCAGCAGCCCGGGGGACGGAGGGGTTCATGGCTACACCTTC. Together with reference TRBV5-1 and TRBJ1-2, the CDR3 gives the full variable domain: KAGVTQTPRYLIKTRGQQVTLSCSPISGHRSVSWYQQTPGQGLQFLFEYFSETQRNKGNFPGRFSGRQFSNSRSEMNVSTLELGDSALYLCASSPGDGGVHGYTFGSGTRLTVV.

CDR3 sequence (DNA): TGCGCCAGCAGTCCTGATCTAGCCAATAGTGCGGGAACGGAAGCTTTCTTT. Protein: CASSPDLANSAGTEAFF. The chain carries TRBV4-1 and TRBJ1-1, with D unresolved. V lost 6 bases, J lost 8 bases, and 28 bases lay in between. CDR3 size: 17 residues. Germline CDR1 is MGHRA and CDR2 is YSYEKL.

This chain joins TRBV5-1 and TRBJ2-3; 9 nucleotides align to TRBD2. J lost 1 base, V lost 0 bases, and 9 bases had no gene match. Germline V gene data show CDR1 as SGHRS and CDR2 as YFSETQ. This CDR3 spans 18 amino acids. In DNA, the CDR3 is TGCGCCAGCAGCTTGGTTCTAGCGGGGAGCACCCGCACAGATACGCAGTATTTT. As protein: CASSLVLAGSTRTDTQYF. Looking up the rest from reference TRBV5-1 and TRBJ2-3 gives the full variable domain: KAGVTQTPRYLIKTRGQQVTLSCSPISGHRSVSWYQQTPGQGLQFLFEYFSETQRNKGNFPGRFSGRQFSNSRSEMNVSTLELGDSALYLCASSLVLAGSTRTDTQYFGPGTRLTVL.

The chain is built from TRBV28 and TRBJ1-1; TRBD1 matches at 9 bases. V lost 2 bases and J lost 4; bases outside the gene matches: 5. CDR3 size: 15 residues. Germline assignment: CDR1 MDHEN and CDR2 SYDVKM. The DNA for the CDR3 is TGTGCCAGCAGTTTAAACAGGGGGCGAAGCACTGAAGCTTTCTTT. This gives the protein CASSLNRGRSTEAFF.

The rearrangement links TRBV5-1 to TRBJ2-1, with a weak D call TRBD1 (6 bases). Germline CDR1 SGHRS, CDR2 YFSETQ. Deletions cut 0 bases from V and 4 bases from J, with 11 bases between. CDR3 length equals 15 residues. The CDR3 reads CASSLAGTPYNEQFF. For the CDR3, the DNA is TGCGCCAGCAGCTTGGCCGGGACACCGTACAATGAGCAGTTCTTC.

The CDR3 nucleotides are TGTGCCAGCAGCTTCGGCCAGACTAAACTCTCCTATAATTCACCCCTCCACTTT. Encoded protein: CASSFGQTKLSYNSPLHF. The V call is TRBV5-4, the J call TRBJ1-6; no clear D gene. The CDR3 runs to 18 residues. The V and J ends lost 2 bases and 0 bases respectively, with 15 bases between them. Germline V gene sequence: CDR1 SGHNT, CDR2 YYREEE (reference sequence).

The rearrangement uses TRBV29-1 and TRBJ1-5; 8 nucleotides agree with TRBD1. Trimming took 1 base from V and 5 from J; bases not matched to a gene: 7. CDR1 SQVTM and CDR2 ANQGSEA come from the germline V gene. The CDR3 contains 15 residues. The CDR3 nucleotides are TGCAGCGTTGAAGGCCCCGGACAGGGAGATCAGCCCCAGCATTTT. Translation gives CSVEGPGQGDQPQHF.

This clone was seen a single time. V usage is TRBV6-2 or TRBV6-3 and J usage is TRBJ1-6; unclear D gene. CDR1 is MNHEY and CDR2 is SVGEGT in the germline V gene. The CDR3 extends over 11 amino acids. V dropped 5 bases and J dropped 11 bases, with 7 bases sitting between them. CDR3 region: CASSAGTPLHF. The CDR3 DNA reads as TGTGCCAGCAGTGCCGGGACACCCCTCCACTTT.

The chain joins TRBV11-3 to TRBJ2-1; 9 nucleotides align to TRBD2. This CDR3 contains 17 residues. V lost 0 bases to trimming and J lost 6 bases; unmatched junction nucleotides: 9. Germline V gene data show CDR1 as SGHNT and CDR2 as YENEEA. This CDR3 is CASSLDGSGSGRNEQFF. The DNA of the CDR3 is TGTGCCAGCAGCTTAGATGGTAGCGGGAGTGGGCGCAATGAGCAGTTCTTC.

V and J are TRBV27 and TRBJ1-5; 7 bases agree with TRBD1. The ends lost 5 bases at V and 6 bases at J; junction bases unmatched: 10. The CDR3 runs to 15 residues. Germline assignment: CDR1 MNHEY and CDR2 SMNVEV (reference sequence). The CDR3 loop reads CASSPRQGWGQPQHF. CDR3 sequence (DNA): TGTGCCAGCAGTCCACGACAGGGTTGGGGTCAGCCCCAGCATTTT.

The chain is built from TRBV7-7 and TRBJ2-2; D is ambiguous. V gave up 1 base and J gave up 6 bases, with 6 bases separating them. The CDR3 covers 13 residues. Germline V CDR1 and CDR2: SSHAT, FNYEAQ (reference sequence). The CDR3 sequence is CASSLVPAGELFF. CDR3 nucleotide sequence: TGTGCCAGCAGCTTAGTTCCGGCCGGGGAGCTGTTTTTT.

This chain connects TRBV5-1 to TRBJ2-5, with 8 bases identical to TRBD1. The CDR3 is made up of 14 amino acids. Germline assignment: CDR1 SGHRS and CDR2 YFSETQ. After removal of 1 base from V and 5 bases from J, the junction contained 4 bases not matched to a gene. The CDR3 loop reads CASSLSGGGETQYF. The CDR3 bases are TGCGCCAGCAGCTTGTCAGGGGGCGGGGAGACCCAGTACTTC.

V and J are TRBV7-2 and TRBJ2-5; TRBD2 aligns across 8 bases. Germline V CDR1 and CDR2: SGHTA, FQGNSA. The V segment lost 2 bases and the J segment 2 bases; nucleotides outside the gene matches: 10. The CDR3 spans 17 residues. CDR3 bases: TGTGCCAGCAGCTTAAGGGGGGGTAGCGGGGCACAAGAGACCCAGTACTTC. This encodes CASSLRGGSGAQETQYF.

The chain is built from TRBV5-1 and TRBJ2-1, with 15 bases that match TRBD2. CDR3 length: 17 residues. Losses at the gene ends were 4 bases for V and 3 bases for J; bases not matched to a gene: 5. Germline loops: CDR1 SGHRS, CDR2 YFSETQ. CDR3 sequence: CASSPGLAGGGYNEQFF. The CDR3 DNA follows: TGCGCCAGCAGCCCGGGACTAGCGGGAGGAGGCTACAATGAGCAGTTCTTC.

The chain carries TRBV2 and TRBJ2-2; 10 positions agree with TRBD2. Per germline, CDR1 SNHLY and CDR2 FYNNEI. CDR3 length equals 15 residues. J lost 6 bases, V lost 2 bases, and 3 bases had no gene match. The CDR3 loop is CASSESSGRPGELFF. The CDR3 nucleotides are TGTGCCAGCAGTGAATCTAGCGGGAGACCCGGGGAGCTGTTTTTT.

The V and J genes are TRBV6-5 and TRBJ2-7; tentative D call: TRBD1 (6 bases). The V end lost 8 bases, the J end lost 3 bases, and 14 bases lay between the germline ends. Germline loops: CDR1 MNHEY, CDR2 SVGAGI. The CDR3 is made up of 13 amino acids. The CDR3 nucleotides are TGTGCCAGCGTCGGACAGCTTCACTACGAGCAGTACGTC. Amino acid sequence: CASVGQLHYEQYV.

The rearrangement uses TRBV4-2 and TRBJ2-5; 9 bases are shared with TRBD2. V trimming: 1 base; J trimming: 5 bases; junction bases outside the gene matches: 8. CDR1 LGHNA and CDR2 YNFKEQ come from the germline V gene. The CDR3 length is 16 residues. Here the CDR3 reads CASSQVSAGGRETQYF. CDR3 coding DNA: TGTGCCAGCAGCCAAGTTTCGGCGGGGGGGCGCGAGACCCAGTACTTC.

J is TRBJ2-3 and V is TRBV6-2 or TRBV6-3, with 8 bases lining up with TRBD2. V was clipped by 6 bases and J by 8 bases; unmatched bases: 7. CDR3 size: 13 residues. Germline V gene data show CDR1 as MNHEY and CDR2 as SVGEGT. CDR3 in amino acids: CASSTQGTSTQYF. The CDR3 DNA is TGTGCCAGCAGCACCCAGGGGACTAGTACGCAGTATTTT.

The rearrangement uses TRBV6-5 and TRBJ1-6, with 10 bases aligning to TRBD1. Germline-derived CDR1 and CDR2 are MNHEY and SVGAGI. Trimming cost V 0 bases and J 7 bases; bases outside gene matches: 0. This CDR3 comprises 15 residues. The CDR3 reads CASSYSGQGNSPLHF. As DNA, the CDR3 is TGTGCCAGCAGTTACTCGGGACAGGGGAATTCACCCCTCCACTTT.

The J gene is TRBJ2-1, the V gene TRBV18; D unresolved. The ends were cut back, 2 bases at V and 2 bases at J, with 10 bases in the middle. This CDR3 has 15 residues. Germline V CDR1 and CDR2: KGHSH, LQKENI. The CDR3 is CASSPSTVAYNEQFF. The CDR3 region has the DNA TGTGCCAGCTCACCATCTACGGTTGCCTACAATGAGCAGTTCTTC.

The genes are TRBV5-1 and TRBJ2-5, with a tentative D call TRBD1 (6 bases). Germline V gene data show CDR1 as SGHRS and CDR2 as YFSETQ. This CDR3 is built from 14 residues. V lost 4 bases, J lost 0 bases, and 10 bases lay in between. The CDR3 region is CASSNGQYQETQYF. DNA of the CDR3: TGCGCCAGCAGCAACGGACAGTACCAAGAGACCCAGTACTTC. Full variable domain (missing parts from reference TRBV5-1 and TRBJ2-5): KAGVTQTPRYLIKTRGQQVTLSCSPISGHRSVSWYQQTPGQGLQFLFEYFSETQRNKGNFPGRFSGRQFSNSRSEMNVSTLELGDSALYLCASSNGQYQETQYFGPGTRLLVL.

The rearrangement uses TRBV4-1 and TRBJ1-5; 8 bases align to TRBD1. From germline, CDR1 is MGHRA and CDR2 YSYEKL. The CDR3 spans 16 residues. Unmatched junction bases numbered 12, after V lost 3 bases and J lost 8 bases. The CDR3 nucleotides read TGCGCCAGCAGCCAGGAAGGACAGGGTGAAATCAAGCCCCAGCATTTT. This codes for CASSQEGQGEIKPQHF.

This chain links TRBV2 with TRBJ1-4; TRBD1 is a possible D gene (6 bases). The V gene's germline CDR1 is SNHLY and CDR2 FYNNEI. The CDR3 has 17 amino acids. V gave up 3 bases and J gave up 6 bases, with 20 bases separating them. The chain's CDR3 is CASSDNPQTGKDEKLFF. CDR3 DNA: TGTGCCAGCAGTGATAACCCCCAAACAGGGAAGGATGAAAAACTGTTTTTT.

This clone was seen more than once but under ten times. The gene calls are TRBV11-2 and TRBJ2-2, with D hard to call. The CDR3 is 12 amino acids. From germline, CDR1 is SGHAT and CDR2 FQNNGV. Trimming removed 3 bases at V and 5 bases at J, with 4 bases between. CDR3 sequence (DNA): TGTGCCAGCAGCTTTGAGACCGGGGAGCTGTTTTTT. Its translation: CASSFETGELFF.